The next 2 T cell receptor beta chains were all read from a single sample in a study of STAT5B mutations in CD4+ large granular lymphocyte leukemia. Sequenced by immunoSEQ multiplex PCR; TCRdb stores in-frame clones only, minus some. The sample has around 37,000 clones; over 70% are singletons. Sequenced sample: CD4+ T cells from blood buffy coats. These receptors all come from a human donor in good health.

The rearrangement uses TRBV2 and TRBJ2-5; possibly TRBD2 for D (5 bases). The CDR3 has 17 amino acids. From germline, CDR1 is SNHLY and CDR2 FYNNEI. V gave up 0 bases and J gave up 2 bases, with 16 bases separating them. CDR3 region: CASSEAHRGWDQETQYF. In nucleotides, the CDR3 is TGTGCCAGCAGTGAAGCGCATCGGGGATGGGATCAAGAGACCCAGTACTTC.

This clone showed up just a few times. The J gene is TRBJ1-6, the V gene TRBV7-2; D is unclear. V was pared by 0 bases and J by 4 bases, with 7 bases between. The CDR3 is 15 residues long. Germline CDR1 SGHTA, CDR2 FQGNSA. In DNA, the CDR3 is TGTGCCAGCAGCTTAGCGAGTGGATATAATTCACCCCTCCACTTT. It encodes CASSLASGYNSPLHF. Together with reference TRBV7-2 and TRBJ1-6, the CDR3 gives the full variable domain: GAGVSQSPSNKVTEKGKDVELRCDPISGHTALYWYRQSLGQGLEFLIYFQGNSAPDKSGLPSDRFSAERTGGSVSTLTIQRTQQEDSAVYLCASSLASGYNSPLHFGNGTRLTVT.